This is a list of T cell receptor beta chains from one sample in a study of read filtering for tumor transcriptome and immune sequencing. Using its own MiXCR run on the reads, TCRdb lists one record per CDR3 protein. The repertoire consists of 35,000 to 40,000 distinct CDR3 sequences, with 11% to 15% occurring once and the leading ten covering less than 20%. Input material: a population of CD138-negative cells sorted from bone marrow. These receptors were collected from a donor at least 40 years old with multiple myeloma. Each CDR3 is given with its conserved first and last residue. A D gene is named only where the DNA matches it firmly. Some rows mark clone size as missing; the rest say once, few, many or name a class of expanded clone.

NA	TRBD1	TRBJ1-5	TRBV12-3/TRBV12-4	TGTGCCGGCAGTCCCCGGGACAGGGCCAATCAGACCCAGCATTTT	CAGSPRDRANQTQHF
many	TRBD2	TRBJ2-3	TRBV20-1	TGCAGTGCTAGTGGTTGGGCGGGGGGCACAGATACGCAGTATTTT	CSASGWAGGTDTQYF
many	TRBD1	TRBJ2-5	TRBV24-1	TGTGCCTGTGGACAGGGGGAAGAGACCCAGTACTTC	CACGQGEETQYF
NA	NA	TRBJ1-1	TRBV5-6	TGTGCCAGCAGGCAGACCGGGACGGGGAACACTGAAGCTTTCTTT	CASRQTGTGNTEAFF
many	TRBD2	TRBJ2-3	TRBV4-3	TGCGCCAGCAGCCCTGGGGTAGCGGGGGGTAGCACAGATACGCAGTATTTT	CASSPGVAGGSTDTQYF
many	NA	TRBJ1-4	TRBV20-1	TGCAGTGCTACGGCGGGGGGGATTGATGAAAAACTGTTTTTT	CSATAGGIDEKLFF
few	NA	TRBJ2-7	TRBV24-1	TGTGCCACCAGTGACACTAGCAAAATACCCTACGAGCAGTACTTC	CATSDTSKIPYEQYF
many	TRBD1	TRBJ2-6	TRBV20-1	TGCAGTGCTGAAACAGGGGTGGGGGCCAACGTCCTGACTTTC	CSAETGVGANVLTF
many	NA	TRBJ2-2	TRBV29-1	TGCAGCGTTGTGGCACAGGCAAACACCGGGGAGCTGTTTTTT	CSVVAQANTGELFF
many	NA	TRBJ2-3	TRBV4-1	TGCGCCAGCAGCCGGGAAATGGCAGATACGCAGTATTTT	CASSREMADTQYF
many	NA	TRBJ2-3	TRBV7-9	TGTGCCAGCAGCTCGAACTTAGATACGCAGTATTTT	CASSSNLDTQYF
many	TRBD2	TRBJ2-1	TRBV5-1	TGCGCCAGCAGCGAGGTAGCGGGGGACTGGAATGAGCAGTTCTTC	CASSEVAGDWNEQFF
many	TRBD2	TRBJ2-7	TRBV4-1	TGCGCCAGCAGCCAAGGGACTAGCGGGGGGACCTTACTACGAGAGCAGTACTTC	CASSQGTSGGTLLREQYF
many	TRBD2	TRBJ2-1	TRBV28	TGTGCCAGCAGTCCGGCTAGCGGGGGGCCGAATGAGCAGTTCTTC	CASSPASGGPNEQFF
many	TRBD1	TRBJ2-7	TRBV15	TGTGCCACCAGCAGAGATAAGAGACAGGGGTACGAGCAGTACTTC	CATSRDKRQGYEQYF
NA	TRBD2	TRBJ2-1	TRBV7-9	TGTGCCAGCAGTTTGGGGACTAACTACGGTGAGCAGTTCTTC	CASSLGTNYGEQFF
NA	NA	TRBJ1-4	TRBV7-2	TGTGCCAGCGGCTTTGTATCGGGTTCGGGTGAAAAACTGTTCTTT	CASGFVSGSGEKLFF
few	NA	TRBJ2-1	TRBV5-1	TGCGCCAGCAGCTTGGGGAGGGGCAGTGAGCAGTTCTTC	CASSLGRGSEQFF
many	NA	TRBJ2-5	TRBV6-6	TGTGCCAGCAGTCTGATGGGACGGCCACAAGAGACCCAGTACTTC	CASSLMGRPQETQYF
NA	TRBD2	TRBJ2-1	TRBV7-8	TGTGCCAGCAGCCCATGGACTAGCGGGGGTGGCAATGAGCAGTTCTTC	CASSPWTSGGGNEQFF
many	TRBD2	TRBJ2-3	TRBV11-2	TGTGCCAGCAGCTTTACCGGCCGGGGGACTAGCGGAAATACGCAGTATTTT	CASSFTGRGTSGNTQYF
many	NA	TRBJ2-5	TRBV6-4	TGTGCCAGCAGTGAGGGGTACGGTGGTGGTGAGACCCAGTACTTC	CASSEGYGGGETQYF
NA	TRBD1	TRBJ1-2	TRBV20-1	TGCAGTGTTGAGGACAGGGCCCACTACGGCTACACCTTC	CSVEDRAHYGYTF
many	NA	TRBJ2-7	TRBV20-1	TGCAGTGCTAAGTTATCCTACGAGCAGTACTTC	CSAKLSYEQYF
many	TRBD2	TRBJ2-1	TRBV3-1	TGTGCCAGCAGCCAAGCACTAGCGGGGGAGCAGTTCTTC	CASSQALAGEQFF
few	NA	TRBJ2-1	TRBV20-1	TGCAGTCACAAATGGACGGGCCAGCATGAGCAGTTCTTC	CSHKWTGQHEQFF
many	NA	TRBJ1-3	TRBV19	TGTGCCAGTACCTCCGGGCGTTTCTCTGGAAACACCATATATTTT	CASTSGRFSGNTIYF
many	NA	TRBJ1-1	TRBV12-3/TRBV12-4	TGTGCCAGCAGTCGGACAATTTCAGGTGAAGCTTTCTTT	CASSRTISGEAFF
many	NA	TRBJ1-2	TRBV7-9	TGTGCCAGCAGCTTAAGGGGCCCTAACTATGGCTACACCTTC	CASSLRGPNYGYTF
many	NA	TRBJ2-3	TRBV7-3	TGTGCCAGCAGCTTATTCCCCACAGATACGCAGTATTTT	CASSLFPTDTQYF
NA	NA	TRBJ1-6	TRBV9	TGTGCCAGCAGCGAGACAGTATCTTCACCCCTCCACTTT	CASSETVSSPLHF
many	NA	TRBJ1-5	TRBV28	TGTGCCAGCAGTTTACAGGCGACCTGGGGCAATCAGCCCCAGCATTTT	CASSLQATWGNQPQHF
many	NA	TRBJ2-3	TRBV28	TGTGCCAGCAGTTCTGGGGACACATCAGATACGCAGTATTTT	CASSSGDTSDTQYF
many	NA	TRBJ1-2	TRBV7-9	TGTGCCAGCAGCCCTCATACCGGACGCGGAGAGACTAACTATGGCTACACCTTC	CASSPHTGRGETNYGYTF
few	NA	TRBJ2-3	TRBV20-1	TGCAGTGCTAGAGATGCTCGGGGATGGACAGATACGCAGTATTTT	CSARDARGWTDTQYF
many	NA	TRBJ2-2	TRBV12-3/TRBV12-4	TGTGCCAGCAGCCGGGACCTAAACACCGGGGAGCTGTTTTTT	CASSRDLNTGELFF
many	TRBD2	TRBJ2-2	TRBV2	TGTGCCAGCAGCGACACTAGCGGGGGAGAGACCGGGGAGCTGTTTTTT	CASSDTSGGETGELFF
many	NA	TRBJ1-1	TRBV25-1	TGTGCCAGCAGTGACCGACCGAACACTGAAGCTTTCTTT	CASSDRPNTEAFF
many	NA	TRBJ1-5	TRBV4-3	TGCGCCAGCAGCTTGGGGGATGGGCCCCAGCATTTT	CASSLGDGPQHF
many	NA	TRBJ2-2	TRBV12-3/TRBV12-4	TGTGCCAGCAGTTCCGGGAATGGGGACGGGGAGCTGTTTTTT	CASSSGNGDGELFF
many	NA	TRBJ2-3	TRBV28	TGTGCCAGCACCTCTGGACCATCGGAAGCAGGAGATACGCAGTATTTT	CASTSGPSEAGDTQYF
many	NA	TRBJ1-2	TRBV28	TGTGCCAGCAGTTTGAGGGGGGGCGATCATAATGGCTACACCTTC	CASSLRGGDHNGYTF
many	NA	TRBJ1-4	TRBV29-1	TGCAGCGTTGAAGAACTCCGTCGGGAAAAACTGTTTTTT	CSVEELRREKLFF
once	NA	TRBJ1-1	TRBV29-1	TGCAGCGGGGATAGGGGCCCGGGGACTGAAGCTTTCTTT	CSGDRGPGTEAFF
many	TRBD1	TRBJ1-2	TRBV6-2/TRBV6-3	TGTGCCAGCAGGGACAGGATCTATGGCTACACCTTC	CASRDRIYGYTF
many	NA	TRBJ2-6	TRBV7-2	TGTGCCAGCAGCCCCGACAGACCCGGGGCCAACGTCCTGACTTTC	CASSPDRPGANVLTF
many	NA	TRBJ2-1	TRBV27	TGTGCCAGCAGTTTACCGGGGTCATACTCCTACAATGAGCAGTTCTTC	CASSLPGSYSYNEQFF
few	TRBD1	TRBJ1-6	TRBV6-6	TGTGCCAGCAGTTCTGGACAGGGAGGAAATTCACCCCTCCACTTT	CASSSGQGGNSPLHF